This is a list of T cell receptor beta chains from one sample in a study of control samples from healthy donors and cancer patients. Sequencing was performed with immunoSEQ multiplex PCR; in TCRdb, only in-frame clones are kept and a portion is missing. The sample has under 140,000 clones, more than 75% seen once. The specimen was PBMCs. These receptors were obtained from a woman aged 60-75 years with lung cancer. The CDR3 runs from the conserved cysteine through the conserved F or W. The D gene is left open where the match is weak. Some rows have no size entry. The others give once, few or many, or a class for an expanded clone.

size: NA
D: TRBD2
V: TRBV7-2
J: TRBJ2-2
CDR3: CASSQTSGGTITGELFF
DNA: TGTGCCAGCAGCCAGACTAGCGGGGGGACAATAACCGGGGAGCTGTTTTTT

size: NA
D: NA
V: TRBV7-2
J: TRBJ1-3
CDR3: CASSLSAVSSGNTIYF
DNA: TGTGCCAGCAGCTTAAGTGCTGTTTCCTCTGGAAACACCATATATTTT

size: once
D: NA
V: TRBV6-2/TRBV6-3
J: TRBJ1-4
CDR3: CASSYSAARTNEKLFF
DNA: TGTGCCAGCAGTTACTCGGCTGCTCGGACTAATGAAAAACTGTTTTTT

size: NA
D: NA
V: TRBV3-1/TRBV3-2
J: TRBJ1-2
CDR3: CASSELGGNYGYTF
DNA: TGTGCCAGCAGCGAATTGGGGGGAAACTATGGCTACACCTTC

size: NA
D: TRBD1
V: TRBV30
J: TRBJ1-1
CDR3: CAWSRTGLNTEAFF
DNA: TGTGCCTGGAGTAGGACAGGGTTAAACACTGAAGCTTTCTTT

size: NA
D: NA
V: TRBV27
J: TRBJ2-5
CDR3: CASSFGREETQYF
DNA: TGTGCCAGCAGTTTTGGCCGCGAGGAGACCCAGTACTTC

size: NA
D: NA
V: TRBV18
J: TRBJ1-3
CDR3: CASSPPGFGGLSGNTIYF
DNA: TGTGCCAGCTCACCACCGGGGTTTGGCGGACTCTCTGGAAACACCATATATTTT

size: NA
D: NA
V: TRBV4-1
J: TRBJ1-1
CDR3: CASSQDSHPEAFF
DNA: TGCGCCAGCAGCCAGGACAGCCACCCTGAAGCTTTCTTT

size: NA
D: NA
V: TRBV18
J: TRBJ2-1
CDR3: CASSPPGPRANEQFF
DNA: TGTGCCAGCTCACCACCCGGGCCAAGGGCCAATGAGCAGTTCTTC

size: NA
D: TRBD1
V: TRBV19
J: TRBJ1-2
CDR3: CASSIGTAGANYGYTF
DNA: TGTGCCAGTAGTATCGGGACAGCCGGAGCTAACTATGGCTACACCTTC

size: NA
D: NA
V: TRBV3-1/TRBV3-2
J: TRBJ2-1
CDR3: CASSHAIRRGSEQFF
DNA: TGTGCCAGCAGCCATGCAATCCGCAGAGGTAGTGAGCAGTTCTTC

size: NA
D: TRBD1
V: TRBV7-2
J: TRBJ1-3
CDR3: CASGPSPGLGGGNTIYF
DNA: TGTGCCAGCGGCCCCTCCCCTGGCTTAGGGGGCGGAAACACCATATATTTT

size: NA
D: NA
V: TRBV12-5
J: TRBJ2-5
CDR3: CASGLWRVPQETQYF
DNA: TGTGCTAGTGGTTTGTGGAGAGTACCCCAAGAGACCCAGTACTTC

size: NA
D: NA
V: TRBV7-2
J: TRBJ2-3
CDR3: CASSFSPGEDTQYF
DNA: TGTGCCAGCAGCTTTTCCCCCGGTGAAGATACGCAGTATTTT

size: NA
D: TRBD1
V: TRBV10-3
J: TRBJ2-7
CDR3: CAISEGRGPDEQYF
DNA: TGTGCCATCAGTGAGGGTAGGGGGCCCGACGAGCAGTACTTC

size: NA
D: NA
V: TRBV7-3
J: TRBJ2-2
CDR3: CASSLTAGSTNTGELFF
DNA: TGTGCCAGCAGCTTAACTGCGGGGTCAACGAACACCGGGGAGCTGTTTTTT

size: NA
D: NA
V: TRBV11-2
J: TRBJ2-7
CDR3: CASSSAPYEQYF
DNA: TGTGCCAGCAGCTCGGCGCCCTACGAGCAGTACTTC

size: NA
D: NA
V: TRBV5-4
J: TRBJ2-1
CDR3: CASNSREDNEQFF
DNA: TGTGCCAGCAACAGCAGGGAGGACAATGAGCAGTTCTTC

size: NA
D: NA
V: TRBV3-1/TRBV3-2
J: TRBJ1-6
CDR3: CASSQGRHYNSPLHF
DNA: TGTGCCAGCAGCCAAGGCAGGCACTATAATTCACCCCTCCACTTT

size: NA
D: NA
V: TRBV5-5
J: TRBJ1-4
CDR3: CASSSGTSNEKLFF
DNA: TGTGCCAGCAGTTCCGGGACATCTAATGAAAAACTGTTTTTT

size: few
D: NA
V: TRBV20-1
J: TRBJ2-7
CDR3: CSASEQPAYEQYF
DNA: TGCAGTGCTAGTGAACAGCCGGCCTACGAGCAGTACTTC

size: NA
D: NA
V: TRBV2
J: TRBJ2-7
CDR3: CASSFSSSYSYEQYF
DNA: TGTGCCAGCAGTTTCTCGAGTTCATACTCCTACGAGCAGTACTTC

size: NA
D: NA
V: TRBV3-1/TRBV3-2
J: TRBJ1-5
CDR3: CASSHLGNQPQHF
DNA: TGTGCCAGCAGCCATCTAGGAAATCAGCCCCAGCATTTT

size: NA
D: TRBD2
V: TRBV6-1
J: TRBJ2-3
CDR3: CASSETAGGRADTQYF
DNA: TGTGCCAGCAGTGAAACGGCGGGGGGGCGAGCAGATACGCAGTATTTT

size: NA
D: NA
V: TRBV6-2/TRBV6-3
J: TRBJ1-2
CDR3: CASSGQSRLYGYTF
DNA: TGTGCCAGCAGTGGACAGAGCCGCCTATATGGCTACACCTTC

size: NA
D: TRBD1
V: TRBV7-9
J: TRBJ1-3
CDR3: CASSKQGASGNTIYF
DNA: TGTGCCAGCAGCAAACAGGGGGCCTCTGGAAACACCATATATTTT

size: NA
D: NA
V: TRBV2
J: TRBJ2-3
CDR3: CAGPRSPANTNTQYF
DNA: TGTGCCGGCCCCCGGAGTCCGGCAAATACAAATACGCAGTATTTT

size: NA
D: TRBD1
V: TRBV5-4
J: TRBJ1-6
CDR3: CASSITGGASYNSPLHF
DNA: TGTGCCAGCAGCATCACAGGGGGCGCTTCCTATAATTCACCCCTCCACTTT

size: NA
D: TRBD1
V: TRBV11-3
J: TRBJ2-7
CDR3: CASRMTGSYEQYF
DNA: TGTGCCAGCAGGATGACAGGGTCCTACGAGCAGTACTTC

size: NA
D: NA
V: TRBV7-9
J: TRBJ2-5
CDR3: CASSSRGWQAQETQYF
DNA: TGTGCCAGCAGCTCCCGGGGGTGGCAGGCACAAGAGACCCAGTACTTC

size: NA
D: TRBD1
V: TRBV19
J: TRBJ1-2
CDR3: CASSIVGQGLYGYTF
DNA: TGTGCCAGTAGTATAGTGGGACAGGGACTCTATGGCTACACCTTC

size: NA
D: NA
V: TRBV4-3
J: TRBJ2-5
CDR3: CASSSRLGTQETQYF
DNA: TGCGCCAGCAGCTCCCGACTAGGGACCCAGGAGACCCAGTACTTC

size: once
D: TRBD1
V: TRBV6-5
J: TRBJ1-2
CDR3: CASRETGEDGYTF
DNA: TGTGCCAGCAGAGAGACAGGGGAGGATGGCTACACCTTC

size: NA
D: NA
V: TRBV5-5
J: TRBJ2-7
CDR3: CASRTGGLSPYEQYF
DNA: TGTGCCAGCAGGACCGGAGGGCTCTCTCCTTACGAGCAGTACTTC

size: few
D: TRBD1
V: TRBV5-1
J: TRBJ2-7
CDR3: CASSTGGLTYEQYF
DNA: TGCGCCAGCAGTACAGGGGGCTTGACCTACGAGCAGTACTTC

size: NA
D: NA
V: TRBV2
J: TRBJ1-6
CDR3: CASSEFSGSRNSPLHF
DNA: TGTGCCAGCAGTGAATTTTCAGGGAGTAGAAATTCACCCCTCCACTTT

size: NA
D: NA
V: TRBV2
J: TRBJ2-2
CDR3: CASGRQQPKNTGELFF
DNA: TGTGCCAGCGGGAGGCAACAACCAAAGAACACCGGGGAGCTGTTTTTT

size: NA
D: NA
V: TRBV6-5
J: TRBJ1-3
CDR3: CASSVTGTLGNTIYF
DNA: TGTGCCAGCAGCGTTACCGGGACACTTGGAAACACCATATATTTT

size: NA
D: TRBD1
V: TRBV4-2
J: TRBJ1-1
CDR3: CASSQVDRGTEAFF
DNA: TGTGCCAGCAGCCAAGTCGACAGGGGGACTGAAGCTTTCTTT

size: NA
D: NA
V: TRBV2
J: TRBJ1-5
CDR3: CASREGDQPQHF
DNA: TGTGCCAGCAGGGAGGGGGATCAGCCCCAGCATTTT